This TCR beta chain stems from a study of T cells expressing NK-cell markers. TCRdb re-called the 5' RACE reads, yielding one record per CDR3 amino acid sequence without DNA. This sample's table reports under 200,000 distinct CDR3 sequences. CDR1 and CDR2 from the germline V gene are SGHTA and FQGNSA. CDR3 length equals 15 residues. The sequenced material came from blood T cells: a sorted CD56 or NKG2C T cell subset, CD4+ or CD8+ T cells, or bulk PBMC T cells (not recorded which). This TCR derives from a woman aged 18 to 75 in good health. The chain uses TRBV7-2 and TRBJ1-6; TCRdb designates TRBD1, a call that cannot be tested without DNA. CDR3 protein: CASSFNRGNNSPLHF. Full variable domain (remainder filled in from reference TRBV7-2 and TRBJ1-6): GAGVSQSPSNKVTEKGKDVELRCDPISGHTALYWYRQSLGQGLEFLIYFQGNSAPDKSGLPSDRFSAERTGGSVSTLTIQRTQQEDSAVYLCASSFNRGNNSPLHFGNGTRLTVT.